This T cell receptor (beta chain) was sequenced in a study of CD8+ T cells in alopecia areata. Reverse transcribed after extraction, RNA yielded cDNA as the sequencing template. Profiling relied on immunoSEQ multiplex PCR, and the TCRdb table lists in-frame clones only, not all of them. This sample carries roughly 100,000 clones, approximately 60% of them seen once, and the ten largest clones take about 8.8%. Comments on this clone: Its antigen is as yet unknown.

This CDR3 contains 12 residues. V was shortened by 4 bases and J by 8 bases, with 12 bases between the two germline ends. Germline V CDR1 and CDR2: SQVTM, ANQGSEA. Study-level findings and limits: In scalp samples, resident alphabeta T cells of normal skin are also sequenced. Lesional scalp, notably in alopecia totalis/universalis, had clonality above that of normal scalp.

It was from PBMCs that CD4+ and CD8+ T cells were sorted. The sequence came from a human donor in good health. The gene calls are TRBV29-1 and TRBJ2-4, with D tentatively TRBD1 (6 bases). The sample was CD4+ T cells sorted from blood. CDR3 nucleotides: TGCAGCGTTGGACAGGACTCTGACATTCAGTACTTC. This gives the protein CSVGQDSDIQYF.